The rows below give T cell receptor beta chains drawn from one sample of a study of blood T cell repertoires in COVID-19. Sequencing used immunoSEQ multiplex PCR; TCRdb keeps in-frame clones, though not all of them. The table includes tens of thousands of clones, around 90% detected once. The sample comprised peripheral blood. The receptor source for this set is a man aged 50 or older with acute or convalescent COVID-19. CDR3s include the opening cysteine and the closing phenylalanine or tryptophan. The D gene is left open where the match is weak. Expanded clones are given a class, and other clones once, few, many or no size at all.

CDR3nt: TGTGCCAGTAGTCTCCGGGACAGCTATGGCTACACCTTC; CDR3aa: CASSLRDSYGYTF; len: 13; j_gene: TRBJ1-2; v_gene: TRBV19; d_gene: TRBD1; abundance: .
CDR3nt: TGTGCCAGTAGTGTCGACACGGTGAACACTGAAGCTTTCTTT; CDR3aa: CASSVDTVNTEAFF; len: 14; j_gene: TRBJ1-1; v_gene: TRBV19; d_gene: .; abundance: .
CDR3nt: TGTGCCAGCAGTTTAAGTGGGGCAACTGAAGCTTTCTTT; CDR3aa: CASSLSGATEAFF; len: 13; j_gene: TRBJ1-1; v_gene: TRBV12-3/TRBV12-4; d_gene: .; abundance: .
CDR3nt: TGTGCCAGTAGTATCTCCAATCAGCCCCAGCATTTT; CDR3aa: CASSISNQPQHF; len: 12; j_gene: TRBJ1-5; v_gene: TRBV19; d_gene: .; abundance: once
CDR3nt: TGTGCCAGCAGCTTACTGGAAGGGAGCTACGAGCAGTACTTC; CDR3aa: CASSLLEGSYEQYF; len: 14; j_gene: TRBJ2-7; v_gene: TRBV11-2; d_gene: .; abundance: .
CDR3nt: TGTGCCAGCAGAGGACAGGGGCGAACTGGTGGCTACACCTTC; CDR3aa: CASRGQGRTGGYTF; len: 14; j_gene: TRBJ1-2; v_gene: TRBV6-1; d_gene: TRBD1; abundance: .
CDR3nt: TGTGCCAGCAGCTTGGCAGGGGGGAGCTATGGCTACACCTTC; CDR3aa: CASSLAGGSYGYTF; len: 14; j_gene: TRBJ1-2; v_gene: TRBV5-4; d_gene: TRBD1; abundance: .
CDR3nt: TGTGCCAGCAGCAAAGCGCCCCATCGACAGGGGAAGGCAGATACGCAGTATTTT; CDR3aa: CASSKAPHRQGKADTQYF; len: 18; j_gene: TRBJ2-3; v_gene: TRBV21-1; d_gene: .; abundance: .
CDR3nt: TGTGCCAGTAAAAACAGGGAGAACACTGAAGCTTTCTTT; CDR3aa: CASKNRENTEAFF; len: 13; j_gene: TRBJ1-1; v_gene: TRBV19; d_gene: .; abundance: .
CDR3nt: TGTGCCAGTAGTCTCCCCAGGGGGCCCCACAATGAGCAGTTCTTC; CDR3aa: CASSLPRGPHNEQFF; len: 15; j_gene: TRBJ2-1; v_gene: TRBV19; d_gene: TRBD1; abundance: .
CDR3nt: TGTGCCAGCAGTGAGTCTCTATCATGGCAGGGCTACGAGCAGTACTTC; CDR3aa: CASSESLSWQGYEQYF; len: 16; j_gene: TRBJ2-7; v_gene: TRBV6-1; d_gene: .; abundance: .
CDR3nt: TGTGCCAGCAGTTTAGGTAGCGGGGGGACCTACGAGCAGTACTTC; CDR3aa: CASSLGSGGTYEQYF; len: 15; j_gene: TRBJ2-7; v_gene: TRBV27; d_gene: TRBD2; abundance: .
CDR3nt: TGTGCCAGCAGCATCGACAGGGGAACCTACGAGCAGTACTTC; CDR3aa: CASSIDRGTYEQYF; len: 14; j_gene: TRBJ2-7; v_gene: TRBV7-8; d_gene: TRBD1; abundance: .
CDR3nt: TGTGCCAGCTCACCCGCCCACACAGGGGTCGGGTCCTACGAGCAGTACTTC; CDR3aa: CASSPAHTGVGSYEQYF; len: 17; j_gene: TRBJ2-7; v_gene: TRBV18; d_gene: TRBD1; abundance: .
CDR3nt: TGTGCCAGTACCCCCAACCCGGGACAGGGAAACTATGGCTACACCTTC; CDR3aa: CASTPNPGQGNYGYTF; len: 16; j_gene: TRBJ1-2; v_gene: TRBV19; d_gene: TRBD1; abundance: .
CDR3nt: TGTGCCAGCAGCCATTCGACAGGGGGGGGTCAGCCCCAGCATTTT; CDR3aa: CASSHSTGGGQPQHF; len: 15; j_gene: TRBJ1-5; v_gene: TRBV3-1/TRBV3-2; d_gene: TRBD1; abundance: .
CDR3nt: TGTGCCAGCAGCCCCTGGGACAGGGTGAACACTGAAGCTTTCTTT; CDR3aa: CASSPWDRVNTEAFF; len: 15; j_gene: TRBJ1-1; v_gene: TRBV7-8; d_gene: TRBD1; abundance: .
CDR3nt: TGTGCCAGCCCACGGGGAGATACGCAGTATTTT; CDR3aa: CASPRGDTQYF; len: 11; j_gene: TRBJ2-3; v_gene: TRBV6-5; d_gene: .; abundance: .
CDR3nt: TGTGCCAGCAGCTTAGATCTGCTAGCGGGCCTCTCCTACGAGCAGTACTTC; CDR3aa: CASSLDLLAGLSYEQYF; len: 17; j_gene: TRBJ2-7; v_gene: TRBV11-2; d_gene: TRBD2; abundance: .
CDR3nt: TGTGCCAGCAGTTTATCCGGGTGGAGCAACAAACAAGAGACCCAGTACTTC; CDR3aa: CASSLSGWSNKQETQYF; len: 17; j_gene: TRBJ2-5; v_gene: TRBV27; d_gene: .; abundance: .
CDR3nt: TGTGCCAGCAGCTTGCTAAACGCACAGAGGGTGCAGTATTTT; CDR3aa: CASSLLNAQRVQYF; len: 14; j_gene: TRBJ2-3; v_gene: TRBV5-6; d_gene: .; abundance: .
CDR3nt: TGCAGCGTTGTTCCCTACGCGGCGGGAGGACTCTACGAGCAGTACTTC; CDR3aa: CSVVPYAAGGLYEQYF; len: 16; j_gene: TRBJ2-7; v_gene: TRBV29-1; d_gene: TRBD2; abundance: .
CDR3nt: TGTGCCATCAGTGGATCGGGGGAGAATCAGCCCCAGCATTTT; CDR3aa: CAISGSGENQPQHF; len: 14; j_gene: TRBJ1-5; v_gene: TRBV10-3; d_gene: .; abundance: few
CDR3nt: TGTGCCAGCTCAACGACAGGAGAAAATGAAGCTTTCTTT; CDR3aa: CASSTTGENEAFF; len: 13; j_gene: TRBJ1-1; v_gene: TRBV18; d_gene: .; abundance: .
CDR3nt: TGCGCCAGCAGCTTGACAGTTGTAAAATACGAGCAGTACTTC; CDR3aa: CASSLTVVKYEQYF; len: 14; j_gene: TRBJ2-7; v_gene: TRBV5-1; d_gene: .; abundance: .
CDR3nt: TGTGCCAGCACCCCCCGAGGGACAGGGGACTATGGCTACACCTTC; CDR3aa: CASTPRGTGDYGYTF; len: 15; j_gene: TRBJ1-2; v_gene: TRBV5-6; d_gene: TRBD1; abundance: .
CDR3nt: TGTGCCACCAGCGGATTGGAGGGACGGAATGAAAAACTGTTTTTT; CDR3aa: CATSGLEGRNEKLFF; len: 15; j_gene: TRBJ1-4; v_gene: TRBV15; d_gene: .; abundance: .
CDR3nt: TGTGCCAGCTCACCACAGGGGGACACCGGGGAGCTGTTTTTT; CDR3aa: CASSPQGDTGELFF; len: 14; j_gene: TRBJ2-2; v_gene: TRBV18; d_gene: .; abundance: few
CDR3nt: TGTGCCAGCAGGGAGACAGTGATGAACACTGAAGCTTTCTTT; CDR3aa: CASRETVMNTEAFF; len: 14; j_gene: TRBJ1-1; v_gene: TRBV2; d_gene: .; abundance: .
CDR3nt: TGTGCCAGCAGCTTCCCTGGCAGGGAAGCTTTCTTT; CDR3aa: CASSFPGREAFF; len: 12; j_gene: TRBJ1-1; v_gene: TRBV5-6; d_gene: .; abundance: .
CDR3nt: TGCGCCAGCAGTCAGGACAAGGGAAACACCGGGGAGCTGTTTTTT; CDR3aa: CASSQDKGNTGELFF; len: 15; j_gene: TRBJ2-2; v_gene: TRBV23-1; d_gene: .; abundance: .
CDR3nt: TGTGCCAGTAGTATCGGGACAGGGGCGATTGAGCAGTTCTTC; CDR3aa: CASSIGTGAIEQFF; len: 14; j_gene: TRBJ2-1; v_gene: TRBV19; d_gene: TRBD1; abundance: .
CDR3nt: TGTGCCAGCAGCCCGCAGACTAAACAGGGGTTAAATGGCTACACCTTC; CDR3aa: CASSPQTKQGLNGYTF; len: 16; j_gene: TRBJ1-2; v_gene: TRBV3-1/TRBV3-2; d_gene: TRBD1; abundance: .
CDR3nt: TGTGCCAGCCACTACGGGAACACCGGGGAGCTGTTTTTT; CDR3aa: CASHYGNTGELFF; len: 13; j_gene: TRBJ2-2; v_gene: TRBV27; d_gene: .; abundance: .
CDR3nt: TGTGCCAGCAGCTTTCAGGGGGCGCGGTCCGGGGCCAACGTCCTGACTTTC; CDR3aa: CASSFQGARSGANVLTF; len: 17; j_gene: TRBJ2-6; v_gene: TRBV7-9; d_gene: TRBD1; abundance: .
CDR3nt: TGCGCCAGCAGCCAGGAACAGGGGTACGAGCAGTACTTC; CDR3aa: CASSQEQGYEQYF; len: 13; j_gene: TRBJ2-7; v_gene: TRBV4-3; d_gene: TRBD1; abundance: .
CDR3nt: TGTGCCAGCAGCTTGGCCCTGACTAGCGGGAGGGCCTCTGCCGGGGAGCTGTTTTTT; CDR3aa: CASSLALTSGRASAGELFF; len: 19; j_gene: TRBJ2-2; v_gene: TRBV5-4; d_gene: TRBD2; abundance: .
CDR3nt: TGTGCCAGCAGCATGGCTAGCGTGTCCTACGAGCAGTACTTC; CDR3aa: CASSMASVSYEQYF; len: 14; j_gene: TRBJ2-7; v_gene: TRBV11-3; d_gene: .; abundance: .
CDR3nt: TGCAGCGTTGAAGAGTTTGTCGGCAATGAGCAGTTCTTC; CDR3aa: CSVEEFVGNEQFF; len: 13; j_gene: TRBJ2-1; v_gene: TRBV29-1; d_gene: .; abundance: .
CDR3nt: TGCGCCAGCAGCCTGCAGGATGGAACCGGGGAGCTGTTTTTT; CDR3aa: CASSLQDGTGELFF; len: 14; j_gene: TRBJ2-2; v_gene: TRBV5-1; d_gene: .; abundance: .
CDR3nt: TGTGCCTGGAGGACTAGCGGACAAGAGACCCAGTACTTC; CDR3aa: CAWRTSGQETQYF; len: 13; j_gene: TRBJ2-5; v_gene: TRBV30; d_gene: TRBD2; abundance: once
CDR3nt: TGTGCCAGGAAGGGACAGGGGAAAAATTCACCCCTCCACTTT; CDR3aa: CARKGQGKNSPLHF; len: 14; j_gene: TRBJ1-6; v_gene: TRBV21-1; d_gene: .; abundance: .
CDR3nt: TGCGCCAGCAGGTTCCAAGCGGGAGTACAAACCGGGGAGCTGTTTTTT; CDR3aa: CASRFQAGVQTGELFF; len: 16; j_gene: TRBJ2-2; v_gene: TRBV5-1; d_gene: TRBD2; abundance: few
CDR3nt: TGTGCCAGCAGTGACACCCTATCTAGCGGGGAGCTGTTTTTT; CDR3aa: CASSDTLSSGELFF; len: 14; j_gene: TRBJ2-2; v_gene: TRBV6-4; d_gene: .; abundance: .
CDR3nt: TGTGCCAGCAGCGGGGCCGGATGGAATACGCAGTATTTT; CDR3aa: CASSGAGWNTQYF; len: 13; j_gene: TRBJ2-3; v_gene: TRBV9; d_gene: .; abundance: .
CDR3nt: TGTGCCAGCAGTATACAGGGCTACGAGCAGTACTTC; CDR3aa: CASSIQGYEQYF; len: 12; j_gene: TRBJ2-7; v_gene: TRBV2; d_gene: .; abundance: .
CDR3nt: TGTGCCAGCAGTTACTCGGGGCAGGGGGCCTACGAGCAGTACTTC; CDR3aa: CASSYSGQGAYEQYF; len: 15; j_gene: TRBJ2-7; v_gene: TRBV6-8; d_gene: TRBD1; abundance: .
CDR3nt: TGTGCCAGTAGTATAGGGTTGTATCAGGGATATGAGCAGTTCTTC; CDR3aa: CASSIGLYQGYEQFF; len: 15; j_gene: TRBJ2-1; v_gene: TRBV19; d_gene: .; abundance: .
CDR3nt: TGTGCCTGGAGCTTGGGACAGGGCAGTGAAAAACTGTTTTTT; CDR3aa: CAWSLGQGSEKLFF; len: 14; j_gene: TRBJ1-4; v_gene: TRBV30; d_gene: TRBD1; abundance: .
CDR3nt: TGCGCCAGCAGCTTGGAAGGGGCCGGGGAGCTGTTTTTT; CDR3aa: CASSLEGAGELFF; len: 13; j_gene: TRBJ2-2; v_gene: TRBV5-1; d_gene: .; abundance: .
CDR3nt: TGCAGTGCTAGTCCCGGGACTACCAATCAGCCCCAGCATTTT; CDR3aa: CSASPGTTNQPQHF; len: 14; j_gene: TRBJ1-5; v_gene: TRBV20-1; d_gene: .; abundance: .
CDR3nt: TGTGCCAGTAGTAGACAGGAAGGCCTCGGTGGCTACACCTTC; CDR3aa: CASSRQEGLGGYTF; len: 14; j_gene: TRBJ1-2; v_gene: TRBV19; d_gene: .; abundance: .
CDR3nt: TGTGCCAGCAGTTACTCCCACAGGGACAGACAGTTCTTC; CDR3aa: CASSYSHRDRQFF; len: 13; j_gene: TRBJ2-1; v_gene: TRBV6-5; d_gene: TRBD1; abundance: .
CDR3nt: TGCGCCAGCAGGGAGACAGGTGTTGGAAACACCATATATTTT; CDR3aa: CASRETGVGNTIYF; len: 14; j_gene: TRBJ1-3; v_gene: TRBV5-1; d_gene: .; abundance: .
CDR3nt: TGTGCCAGCAGCACCCCGGGACATGCCTACGAGCAGTACTTC; CDR3aa: CASSTPGHAYEQYF; len: 14; j_gene: TRBJ2-7; v_gene: TRBV7-2; d_gene: .; abundance: .
CDR3nt: TGTGCCAGCTCACCACCCGGACAGGGGGCAGGTGGGGCCAACGTCCTGACTTTC; CDR3aa: CASSPPGQGAGGANVLTF; len: 18; j_gene: TRBJ2-6; v_gene: TRBV18; d_gene: TRBD1; abundance: .
CDR3nt: TGTGCTAGTGGTTTGTCGGGAAACATTCAGTACTTC; CDR3aa: CASGLSGNIQYF; len: 12; j_gene: TRBJ2-4; v_gene: TRBV12-5; d_gene: .; abundance: .
CDR3nt: TGTGCCAGCAGCTCCAGGACAGTCTATGGCTACACCTTC; CDR3aa: CASSSRTVYGYTF; len: 13; j_gene: TRBJ1-2; v_gene: TRBV7-9; d_gene: .; abundance: once
CDR3nt: TGTGCCAGTAGTATAAAGACTAGAGGCTACGAGCAGTACTTC; CDR3aa: CASSIKTRGYEQYF; len: 14; j_gene: TRBJ2-7; v_gene: TRBV19; d_gene: .; abundance: .
CDR3nt: TGTGCCAGCAGCGGGGCAGGGGTCGTTGAAAAACTGTTTTTT; CDR3aa: CASSGAGVVEKLFF; len: 14; j_gene: TRBJ1-4; v_gene: TRBV7-8; d_gene: .; abundance: once